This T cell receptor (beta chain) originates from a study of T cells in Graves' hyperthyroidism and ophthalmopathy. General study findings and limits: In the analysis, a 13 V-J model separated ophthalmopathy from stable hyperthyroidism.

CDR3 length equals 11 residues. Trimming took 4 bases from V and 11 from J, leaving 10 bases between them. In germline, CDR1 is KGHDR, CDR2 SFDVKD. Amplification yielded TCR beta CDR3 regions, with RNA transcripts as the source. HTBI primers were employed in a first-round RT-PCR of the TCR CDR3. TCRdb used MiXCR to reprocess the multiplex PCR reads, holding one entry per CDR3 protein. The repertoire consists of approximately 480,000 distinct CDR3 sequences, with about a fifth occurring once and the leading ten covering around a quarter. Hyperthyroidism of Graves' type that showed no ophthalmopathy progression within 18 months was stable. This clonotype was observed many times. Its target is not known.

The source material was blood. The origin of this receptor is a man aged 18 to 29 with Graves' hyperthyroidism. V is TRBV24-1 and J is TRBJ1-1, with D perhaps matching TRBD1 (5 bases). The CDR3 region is CATSDGGLAFF. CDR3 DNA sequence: TGTGCCACCAGTGACGGGGGTCTGGCTTTCTTT.